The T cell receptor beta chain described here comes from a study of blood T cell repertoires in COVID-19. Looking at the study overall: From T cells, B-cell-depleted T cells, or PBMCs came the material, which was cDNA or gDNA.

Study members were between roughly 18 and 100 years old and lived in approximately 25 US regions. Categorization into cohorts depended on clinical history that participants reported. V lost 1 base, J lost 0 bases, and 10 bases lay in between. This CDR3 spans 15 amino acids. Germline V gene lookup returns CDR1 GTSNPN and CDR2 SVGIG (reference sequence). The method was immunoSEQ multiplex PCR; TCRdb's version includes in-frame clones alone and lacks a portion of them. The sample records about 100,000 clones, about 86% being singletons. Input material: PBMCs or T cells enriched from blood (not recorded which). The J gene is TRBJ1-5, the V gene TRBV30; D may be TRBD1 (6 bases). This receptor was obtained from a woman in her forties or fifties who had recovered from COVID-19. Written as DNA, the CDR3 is TGTGCCTGGAGTGGGGGACACTATAGCAATCAGCCCCAGCATTTT. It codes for CAWSGGHYSNQPQHF.